Below are 21 T cell receptor beta chains sequenced from a single sample in a study of metastatic and nonmetastatic thyroid tumors (dated by TCRdb to 2020 to 2021). Libraries were built with PCR. Instrument on record: Illumina HiSeq 4000. TCRdb reprocessing: public reads trimmed at Q25 with fastp, clones called with MiXCR, in-frame beta chains kept. The sample table holds 12,000 or so clones, of which roughly 27% were seen once. The leading ten clones occupy about a fifth of the sample. Before undergoing thyroid surgery, none of the patients had been given any kind of treatment. Sequencing was performed on adjacent normal tissue. Receptors originate from a male donor with papillary thyroid cancer or a benign thyroid nodule (not recorded which). Some clones in this sample may be carry-over from other donors' samples.

This clone appeared a few times. V gene TRBV6-1 combines with J gene TRBJ2-7; D tentatively reads TRBD1 or TRBD2 (6 bases each). Between the trimmed V and J ends, which lost 10 bases and 0 bases, there was a span of 16 bases. In germline, CDR1 is MNHNS, CDR2 SASEGT. This CDR3 has 14 residues. The CDR3 loop reads CATKGGPFSYEQYF. The CDR3 region has the DNA TGTGCCACCAAGGGGGGCCCATTCTCCTACGAGCAGTACTTC.

The chain combines TRBV20-1 with TRBJ2-7; tentatively, D is TRBD2 (5 bases). In germline, CDR1 is DFQATT, CDR2 SNEGSKA (reference sequence). V lost 0 bases, J lost 9 bases, and 21 bases lay in between. CDR3 length: 15 residues. The CDR3: CSARDRGLQASGQYF. CDR3 DNA: TGCAGTGCTAGAGATCGGGGTCTGCAGGCCTCGGGGCAGTACTTC.

The chain recombines TRBV20-1 with TRBJ1-2, with D unclear. V dropped 1 base and J dropped 6 bases, with 15 bases sitting between them. The CDR3 totals 14 residues. Germline CDR1 DFQATT, CDR2 SNEGSKA (reference sequence). The CDR3 reads CSARVLSHGDGYTF. The CDR3 bases are TGCAGTGCTAGAGTGTTGAGCCACGGTGATGGCTACACCTTC.

This clone ranks as medium-sized. The chain has TRBV20-1 and TRBJ2-3; possible D gene TRBD2, 5 bases. Germline loops: CDR1 DFQATT, CDR2 SNEGSKA (reference sequence). V lost 3 bases, J lost 4 bases, and 14 bases lay in between. CDR3 size: 14 residues. Here the CDR3 DNA reads TGCAGTGCTAGCGTTACCCGGGGTCCAGATACGCAGTATTTT. It encodes CSASVTRGPDTQYF.

This sequence joins TRBV2 and TRBJ2-1; no reliable D call. This CDR3 spans 14 amino acids. With 8 bases removed from V and 6 bases from J, the gap between germline ends came to 17 bases. CDR1 and CDR2 (germline): SNHLY, FYNNEI. The CDR3 is CASDPAPPTNEQFF. The CDR3 DNA sequence: TGTGCCAGCGACCCGGCGCCGCCAACCAATGAGCAGTTCTTC.

V is TRBV5-1 and J is TRBJ2-7; 7 bases fit TRBD2. This CDR3 comprises 14 residues. Per the germline V gene, CDR1 is SGHRS and CDR2 is YFSETQ. Unmatched junction bases numbered 12, after V lost 7 bases and J lost 5 bases. The CDR3 nucleotides read TGCGCCAGCTGTGAGGGAGGGCCAATGAACGAGCAGTACTTC. Amino acid sequence: CASCEGGPMNEQYF.

This clone came up a few times. V and J are TRBV6-5 and TRBJ2-1, with TRBD2 matching 10 bases. The V gene's germline CDR1 is MNHEY and CDR2 SVGAGI. The CDR3 is 16 residues long. The ends lost 0 bases at V and 7 bases at J; junction bases unmatched: 6. This CDR3 is CASSYSYQREGNEQFF. The CDR3 DNA reads as TGTGCCAGCAGTTACTCGTATCAGCGGGAGGGAAATGAGCAGTTCTTC.

In this sample, this clone turned up a few times. The chain uses TRBV28 and TRBJ1-5; D ambiguous. Germline V gene sequence: CDR1 MDHEN, CDR2 SYDVKM. V lost 5 bases and J 7 bases, leaving 12 bases between the germline ends. The CDR3 loop spans 13 amino acids. The chain's CDR3 is CASSLDPRQPQHF. For the CDR3, the DNA is TGTGCCAGCAGTCTGGACCCGAGGCAGCCCCAGCATTTT.

This clone was picked up a small number of times. V is TRBV28 and J is TRBJ2-1; 10 nucleotides match TRBD2. The V gene's germline CDR1 is MDHEN and CDR2 SYDVKM. Trimming removed 5 bases from V and 3 bases from J; junction bases left unmatched: 10. This CDR3 spans 17 amino acids. The CDR3 here is CASSRSFGLAVYNEQFF. CDR3 in DNA: TGTGCCAGCAGTCGATCATTTGGACTAGCGGTCTACAATGAGCAGTTCTTC. Complete variable domain (other parts from reference TRBV28 and TRBJ2-1): DVKVTQSSRYLVKRTGEKVFLECVQDMDHENMFWYRQDPGLGLRLIYFSYDVKMKEKGDIPEGYSVSREKKERFSLILESASTNQTSMYLCASSRSFGLAVYNEQFFGPGTRLTVL.

This clone was observed a handful of times. J is TRBJ2-7 and V is TRBV11-1; 11 nucleotides line up with TRBD1. The CDR3 consists of 17 residues. CDR1 is SGHAT, CDR2 FQDESV, per germline (reference sequence). V lost 5 bases, J lost 2 bases, and 11 bases stayed unmatched. The CDR3 nucleotides are TGTGCCAGCAGCCCAGTGGTAGGGACAGGGGGTACCTACGAGCAGTACTTC. This encodes CASSPVVGTGGTYEQYF.

This clone has a handful of counts. The genes are TRBV27 and TRBJ1-2, with 7 bases lining up with TRBD1. The germline V gene has CDR1 MNHEY and CDR2 SMNVEV (reference sequence). The CDR3 has 13 residues. The ends lost 3 bases at V and 4 bases at J; junction bases unmatched: 2. CDR3 sequence: CASSLAGGYGYTF. In nucleotides, the CDR3 is TGTGCCAGCAGTTTGGCAGGGGGCTATGGCTACACCTTC.

This clone was picked up a small number of times. Mismatch with germline at one junction end may stem from a read error. This sequence joins TRBV27 and TRBJ2-3; TRBD2 agrees at 9 bases. Germline-derived CDR1 and CDR2 are MNHEY and SMNVEV (reference sequence). The CDR3 consists of 15 residues. CDR3 sequence: CASSFSGGNTDTQYF. CDR3 bases: TGTGCCAGCAGTTTTAGCGGGGGCAACACAGACACGCAGTATTTT.

The sample holds a few counts of this clone. The chain combines TRBV24-1 with TRBJ1-5; a weak D match, TRBD1 (5 bases). Trimming shortened V by 8 bases and J by 3 bases, and 13 bases separated the two germline ends. Germline CDR1 reads KGHDR; CDR2 reads SFDVKD. The CDR3 has 14 amino acids. CDR3 nucleotides: TGTGCCACCAAATACTGGGGCGTCAATCAGCCCCAGCATTTT. Protein sequence: CATKYWGVNQPQHF.

The V and J genes are TRBV14 and TRBJ1-2; no firm D call. Deletions cut 1 base from V and 5 bases from J, with 8 bases between. The CDR3 runs 13 residues. CDR1 SGHDN and CDR2 FVKESK come from the germline V gene. This chain's CDR3 is CASSQVRDYGYTF. CDR3 nucleotides: TGTGCCAGCAGCCAAGTACGGGATTATGGCTACACCTTC.

J is TRBJ2-3 and V is TRBV7-4; TRBD1 agrees at 8 bases. Trimming removed 5 bases from V and 1 base from J; junction bases left unmatched: 2. In germline, CDR1 is SGHVT, CDR2 SQSDAQ. This CDR3 is built from 14 residues. The CDR3 loop reads CASSVTGGTDTQYF. In DNA, the CDR3 is TGTGCCAGCAGCGTGACAGGGGGCACAGATACGCAGTATTTT.

This clone is classed as medium-sized (0.01 to 0.1%). The rearrangement uses TRBV13 and TRBJ1-1, with D maybe TRBD1 (5 bases). Germline assignment: CDR1 PRHDT and CDR2 FYEKMQ (reference sequence). V dropped 3 bases and J dropped 2 bases, with 10 bases sitting between them. This CDR3 has 14 amino acids. The CDR3 is CASSFGGDNTEAFF. CDR3 bases: TGTGCCAGCAGCTTTGGGGGGGACAACACTGAAGCTTTCTTT.

This clone was seen a few times. The gene calls are TRBV25-1 and TRBJ2-2; D is uncertain. CDR1 is MGHDK and CDR2 is SYGVNS in the germline V gene. The CDR3 is 12 amino acids. Trimming pared 3 bases from V and 6 bases from J, leaving 5 bases between. The CDR3 nucleotides read TGTGCCAGCAGTGAGGCCGCCGGGGAGCTGTTTTTT. Translating gives CASSEAAGELFF.

This clone was observed a handful of times. The chain couples TRBV10-1 to TRBJ1-5, with 9 bases that match TRBD1. J gave up 6 bases and V 6 bases, and 9 bases lay outside the gene matches. The CDR3 length is 15 residues. CDR1 is WNHNN, CDR2 SYGVQD, per germline (reference sequence). The CDR3: CASSGGTGGGQPQHF. CDR3 sequence (DNA): TGCGCCAGCAGCGGGGGAACAGGGGGCGGTCAGCCCCAGCATTTT.

This clone is termed medium-sized. This sample includes further DNA sequences coding for the same CDR3. The chain has TRBV20-1 and TRBJ2-7; D perhaps matches TRBD2 (6 bases). V dropped 2 bases and J dropped 4 bases, with 9 bases sitting between them. There are 12 residues in the CDR3. Germline CDR1 and CDR2: DFQATT and SNEGSKA (reference sequence). CDR3 region: CSARRRAYEQYF. In nucleotides, the CDR3 is TGCAGTGCTAGACGGAGGGCTTACGAGCAGTACTTC.

CDR3 coding DNA: TGTGCCAGCAGCCTGGACGGAGGGACAGATACGCAGTATTTT. Protein product: CASSLDGGTDTQYF. The rearrangement joins TRBV12-3 or TRBV12-4 to TRBJ2-3, with D possibly TRBD2 on 6 matching bases. V was trimmed by 6 bases and J by 3 bases, leaving 13 bases between them. CDR3 length: 14 amino acids.

This clone is termed medium-sized. The chain's CDR3 is CATSDLSRDTDTQYF. CDR3 DNA: TGTGCCACCAGTGATTTGAGCAGGGACACAGATACGCAGTATTTT. The chain uses TRBV24-1 and TRBJ2-3; D is perhaps TRBD1 (5 bases). The CDR3 spans 15 residues. The V end was cut by 0 bases, the J end by 2 bases, with 8 bases between. The germline CDR1 and CDR2 sequences are KGHDR and SFDVKD.